This is a list of T cell receptor beta chains from one sample in a study of blood T cell repertoires in COVID-19. Profiling relied on immunoSEQ multiplex PCR, and the TCRdb table lists in-frame clones only, not all of them. The profile shows fewer than 400,000 clones, around 92% of them singletons. Material for sequencing was PBMCs or T cells enriched from blood (not recorded which). Receptors were obtained from a woman aged 30 to 39 who had recovered from COVID-19. Each CDR3 is given with its conserved first and last residue. A D gene is named only where the DNA matches it firmly. Clone size is given for some rows only: seen once, a few or many times, or a class if the clone is expanded.

TRBV5-1	NA	NA	TRBJ1-1	CASSLGAQAEAFF	TGCGCCAGCAGCTTGGGGGCACAGGCTGAAGCTTTCTTT
TRBV7-9	NA	once	TRBJ1-2	CASSLGGGTDQVRGYTF	TGTGCCAGCAGCTTAGGCGGGGGGACCGATCAGGTACGGGGCTACACCTTC
TRBV4-1	TRBD2	NA	TRBJ2-3	CASSQAYRTRDSIGTQYF	TGCGCCAGCAGCCAAGCTTATCGGACTAGAGACTCCATAGGTACGCAGTATTTT
TRBV6-2/TRBV6-3	TRBD1	NA	TRBJ1-5	CASSYTPRGQNNQPQHF	TGTGCCAGCAGTTACACGCCTAGGGGGCAAAACAATCAGCCCCAGCATTTT
TRBV4-3	NA	NA	TRBJ2-5	CASSQEWVPGTQYF	TGCGCCAGCAGCCAAGAATGGGTCCCGGGGACCCAGTACTTC
TRBV6-5	NA	NA	TRBJ1-2	CASSYSKLVYGYTF	TGTGCCAGCAGTTACTCGAAATTAGTTTATGGCTACACCTTC
TRBV21-1	NA	NA	TRBJ2-3	CASSKKATDTDTQYF	TGTGCCAGCAGCAAAAAAGCCACAGACACAGATACGCAGTATTTT
TRBV24-1	TRBD1	NA	TRBJ1-2	CATSETGTGISGYTF	TGTGCCACCAGTGAGACCGGGACAGGGATATCTGGCTACACCTTC
TRBV19	NA	NA	TRBJ1-1	CASSIDIPRNTEAFF	TGTGCCAGTAGTATAGATATCCCCAGGAACACTGAAGCTTTCTTT
TRBV9	NA	many	TRBJ1-1	CASSVAPRNTEAFF	TGTGCCAGCAGCGTAGCCCCCAGGAACACTGAAGCTTTCTTT
TRBV5-6	NA	NA	TRBJ1-1	CASSKRQRLQAFF	TGTGCCAGCAGCAAACGACAGCGCTTACAAGCTTTCTTT
TRBV5-4	NA	once	TRBJ2-1	CASRLSQGVSYNEQFF	TGTGCCAGCAGATTATCACAGGGAGTCTCCTACAATGAGCAGTTCTTC
TRBV24-1	NA	NA	TRBJ1-6	CATSDDSRKSPLHF	TGTGCCACCAGTGACGACAGTAGGAAATCACCCCTCCACTTT
TRBV5-1	NA	NA	TRBJ2-7	CASSSQERLAGEQYF	TGCGCCAGCAGTTCACAAGAACGATTGGCGGGCGAGCAGTACTTC